These 11 T cell receptor beta chains came from one sample sequenced in a study of blood T cells in healthy people across ages. The second PCR ran about 6 to 12 cycles with a sample-barcoded 5' primer and J-beta primers. TCRdb called the 5' RACE reads again in MiXCR, with one record for every CDR3 protein. The sample includes about a million distinct CDR3 sequences, more than 30% of them seen just once. What was sequenced was blood. Receptor source: a man in his late teens or twenties in good health.

V is TRBV21-1 and J is TRBJ2-1; the listed D gene, TRBD1, was not tested against the DNA. TRBV21-1 is an annotated pseudogene. CDR3 length equals 17 residues. The CDR3, as DNA: TGTGCCAGCAGCAAAGGTCTCGGGGGGACAAAATACAATGAGCAGTTCTTC. Translation: CASSKGLGGTKYNEQFF.

V is TRBV6-5 and J is TRBJ1-5; D perhaps matches TRBD1 (5 bases). CDR3 length equals 14 residues. Germline lookup yields CDR1 MNHEY and CDR2 SVGAGI. V lost 2 bases and J 6 bases, leaving 11 bases between the germline ends. CDR3 sequence (DNA): TGTGCCAGCAGTTACCGGGGTAGGGGTCAGCCCCAGCATTTT. Residues: CASSYRGRGQPQHF.

In the case of this clonotype: A read error is possible here, since a much larger clone lies one base away. V usage is TRBV5-1 and J usage is TRBJ2-1; no clear D gene. This CDR3 is built from 15 residues. Trimming pared 3 bases from V and 2 bases from J, leaving 12 bases between. Germline V gives CDR1 SGHRS, CDR2 YFSETQ. The DNA for the CDR3 is TGCGCCAGCAGCTGGGGTGGACCAACCTACAATGAGCAGTTCTTC. Translated: CASSWGGPTYNEQFF.

This clonotype was observed a few times. This chain joins TRBV9 and TRBJ2-1; 15 bases map to TRBD2. The CDR3 has 20 residues. CDR1 is SGDLS and CDR2 is YYNGEE in the germline V gene. The ends lost 4 bases at V and 1 base at J; junction bases unmatched: 12. The CDR3 DNA is TGTGCCAGCAGCCCCCGGACTAGCGGGGGGGCACGTCTTTCCTACAATGAGCAGTTCTTC. Its translation: CASSPRTSGGARLSYNEQFF.

CDR3 sequence: CASSRRDRLTEAFF. As DNA, the CDR3 is TGTGCCAGCAGCCGCCGGGACAGGTTGACTGAAGCTTTCTTT. The chain joins TRBV6-2 or TRBV6-3 to TRBJ1-1, with TRBD1 matching 8 bases. This CDR3 has 14 amino acids. The germline CDR1 and CDR2 sequences are MNHEY and SVGEGT. Germline trimming cut 6 bases from V and 5 bases from J; bases unmatched to any gene: 8.

A few counts support this clonotype. The chain couples TRBV3-1 to TRBJ2-2; D uncertain. Germline V lookup: CDR1 LGHDT, CDR2 YNNKEL (reference sequence). Trimming pared 4 bases from V and 7 bases from J, leaving 13 bases between. The CDR3 runs 14 residues. CDR3 in DNA: TGTGCCAGCAGCCTTAAGGGATTCGTCGGGGAGCTGTTTTTT. This translates into CASSLKGFVGELFF.

This clonotype came up a few times. The chain is built from TRBV20-1 and TRBJ1-5; weak D call: TRBD1 (5 bases). From germline, CDR1 is DFQATT and CDR2 SNEGSKA (reference sequence). Trimming shortened V by 5 bases and J by 0 bases, and 8 bases separated the two germline ends. The CDR3 spans 13 residues. CDR3 region: CSAGDFSNQPQHF. The CDR3 coding sequence is TGCAGTGCTGGGGACTTTAGCAATCAGCCCCAGCATTTT.

The chain joins TRBV5-1 to TRBJ2-2; 9 positions agree with TRBD1. Germline V lookup: CDR1 SGHRS, CDR2 YFSETQ. This CDR3 is 15 amino acids long. The V gene end was trimmed by 4 bases and the J gene end by 5 bases; junction bases not matched to a gene: 6. The CDR3, as DNA: TGCGCCAGCAGCCGGACAGGGGAAGGGACCGGGGAGCTGTTTTTT. It encodes CASSRTGEGTGELFF.

The chain couples TRBV14 to TRBJ2-3; the D gene is possibly TRBD1 (5 bases). V shed 2 bases and J shed 2 bases, with 11 bases lying between them. The germline CDR1 and CDR2 sequences are SGHDN and FVKESK. CDR3 length: 15 amino acids. In nucleotides, the CDR3 is TGTGCCAGCAGCCAATCCGGACACAACACAGATACGCAGTATTTT. Protein: CASSQSGHNTDTQYF. Combining the CDR3 with reference TRBV14 and TRBJ2-3 gives the whole variable domain EAGVTQFPSHSVIEKGQTVTLRCDPISGHDNLYWYRRVMGKEIKFLLHFVKESKQDESGMPNNRFLAERTGGTYSTLKVQPAELEDSGVYFCASSQSGHNTDTQYFGPGTRLTVL.

The chain couples TRBV2 to TRBJ1-6, with D unclear. The germline gives CDR1 SNHLY, CDR2 FYNNEI. CDR3 length: 14 residues. V lost 4 bases to trimming and J lost 8 bases, with 12 bases between them. CDR3 nucleotide sequence: TGTGCCAGCAGTGTGGCCCTTGATTATTCACCCCTCCACTTT. Protein product: CASSVALDYSPLHF.

The V gene is TRBV4-3, the J gene TRBJ1-4; D may be TRBD1 (5 bases). CDR3 length: 14 residues. Germline V gene data show CDR1 as LGHNA and CDR2 as YSLEER. Trimming pared 5 bases from V and 8 bases from J, leaving 15 bases between. For the CDR3, the DNA is TGCGCCAGCAGCACTTTAACAAGGGGCGAAAAACTGTTTTTT. Protein: CASSTLTRGEKLFF.